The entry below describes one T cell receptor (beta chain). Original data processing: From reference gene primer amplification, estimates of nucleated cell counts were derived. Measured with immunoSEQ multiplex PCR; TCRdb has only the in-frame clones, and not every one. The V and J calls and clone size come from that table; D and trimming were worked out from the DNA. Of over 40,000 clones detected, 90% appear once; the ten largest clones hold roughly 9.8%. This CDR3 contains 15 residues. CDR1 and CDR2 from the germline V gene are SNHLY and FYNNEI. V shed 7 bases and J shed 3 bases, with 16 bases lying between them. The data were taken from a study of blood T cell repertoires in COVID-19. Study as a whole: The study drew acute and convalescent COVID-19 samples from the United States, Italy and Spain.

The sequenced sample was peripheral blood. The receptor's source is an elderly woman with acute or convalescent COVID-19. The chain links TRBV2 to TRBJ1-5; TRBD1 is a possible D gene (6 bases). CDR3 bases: TGTGCCAGCAAAGTGGGGCAGGGGATCAATCAGCCCCAGCATTTT. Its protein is CASKVGQGINQPQHF.